One and the same sample provided the 4 T cell receptor beta chains below, sequenced in a study of T cell clones after liver transplantation. Repertoires were generated with immunoSEQ multiplex PCR, while TCRdb's copy carries only in-frame clones and drops some. Of more than 100,000 clones detected, 84% appear once; the ten largest clones hold around 2.9%. The sample in question was CD4+ T cells from blood, obtained around 48 months after liver transplant. All receptors derive from a human patient who received a liver transplant. Some T cells may be the graft donor's.

The genes are TRBV9 and TRBJ2-7, with D tentatively TRBD1 (6 bases). Per germline, CDR1 SGDLS and CDR2 YYNGEE. With 0 bases removed from V and 1 base from J, the gap between germline ends came to 11 bases. The CDR3 runs to 15 residues. CDR3 region: CASSVDGTPSYEQYF. For the CDR3, the DNA is TGTGCCAGCAGCGTAGACGGGACACCTTCCTACGAGCAGTACTTC.

The rearrangement links TRBV18 to TRBJ2-2; 10 nucleotides match TRBD2. Germline CDR1 and CDR2: KGHSH and LQKENI. The CDR3 extends over 16 amino acids. V shed 0 bases and J 9 bases; nucleotides not matched to a gene: 7. The CDR3 spells CASSPPLAGVERELFF. The CDR3 bases are TGTGCCAGCTCACCACCGCTAGCGGGAGTGGAAAGGGAGCTGTTTTTT.

This clone came up a few times. CDR3 bases: TGTGCCAGCAGCCTAATGAAGGCTGAAGCTTTCTTT. Translated, it gives CASSLMKAEAFF. V is TRBV28 and J is TRBJ1-1; no definite D call. V was clipped by 6 bases and J by 6 bases, with 11 bases between them. Germline lookup yields CDR1 MDHEN and CDR2 SYDVKM. This CDR3 comprises 12 residues.

CDR3 loop: CASSLLTGGNQPQHF. In DNA form, the CDR3 reads TGTGCCAGCAGCCTCCTAACAGGGGGTAATCAGCCCCAGCATTTT. The chain combines TRBV5-8 with TRBJ1-5; 8 bases map to TRBD1. J lost 4 bases, V lost 4 bases, and 7 bases had no gene match. Germline loops: CDR1 SGHTS, CDR2 YDEGEE. This CDR3 region has 15 residues.